The TCR beta chain described here comes from a study of human T cells and chemical hapten exposure (dated by TCRdb to the early 2020s). Context from the whole study: For sensitization, 2% DPC in acetone was applied to an approximately 2 cm by approximately 2 cm area of upper inner arm skin. Throughout the study period of 20 to 25 weeks, patients also received therapeutic DPC doses to the scalp every week. Patch testing was done on the upper back using Finn chambers containing 0.01% DPC, and results were scored after 6 days according to International Contact Dermatitis Research Group standards. The mostly female patient cohort included alopecia areata with under or over 50% scalp involvement, alopecia totalis and alopecia universalis. Libraries were pooled for sequencing, and per-sample TCR yields varied mainly because of small differences in library volumes within the pool. The study tracked peripheral blood TCR repertoire changes in vivo during primary and secondary sensitization to the hapten diphenylcyclopropenone (DPC) in alopecia patients. Blood samples were taken from patients before sensitization (week 0) and then at 2, 6 and about 24 weeks after DPC sensitization. For TCR sequencing, blood came from 25 to 35 alopecia patients at anywhere from one to four time points (pre-sensitization, 2, 6 and 24 weeks). Overall study results and their limits: DPC sensitization did not change how many TCRs were above 1 in 1000 frequency, and no evidence was found of alterations in global repertoire structure. Alopecia, a presumed autoimmune disease, was present in all patients, so the immune response of the patients might differ from that of healthy individuals. Repeated subsampling changed both the strength of the expansion versus patch-test correlation and the threshold at which that correlation became significant. Expanded TCRs formed significantly more large CDR3 similarity clusters than pre-sensitization or healthy control sets, consistent with antigen-driven responses. Patch test score correlated positively with the number of PT1 expanded TCRs, reaching significance at thresholds 8, 16 and 32 but not at 4.

Relative to germline, V is 0 bases shorter and J is 3 bases shorter, with 10 bases between their ends. The CDR3 numbers 14 residues from cysteine through phenylalanine. Just the 42-base CDR3 DNA is kept, in frame starting at base 1. The germline V gene sets CDR1 to SGHDT and CDR2 to YYEEEE. The library was generated by RACE. Sequencing instrument: NextSeq 500. During library preparation, unique molecular identifiers were attached to individual cDNA molecules so that TCRs could be counted quantitatively and reproducibly. Each blood RNA sample was used to sequence both TCR alpha and TCR beta chains. The original methods were these. Samples had a median of approximately 96,000 TCRs, with a range from about 23,224 to 750,000. V, J and CDR3 annotation of the TCR reads was carried out using the Decombinator software suite. Every sample was subsampled to the same number of TCRs (28,000) for the PS versus PT1 abundance plots. Expanded TCRs were defined as absent before sensitization and observed at least eight times at the 2-week time point. TCRdb took the public reads, trimmed them with fastp at Q25, ran MiXCR for clone calling and kept in-frame beta chains. Rows with a matching CDR3 protein are joined into one entry that keeps the most common DNA and genes. The V and J calls shown here were made by TCRdb, not taken from the authors' results. For this sample the table gives about 110,000 distinct CDR3 sequences, of which less than 40% were detected only once. Clones ranked in the top ten supply around 2.7% of the sample.

Read against the paper, the sample's time point label means: patch test 3, about 24 weeks after DPC sensitization. The treatment or condition label, as the study defines it: therapeutic diphenylcyclopropenone sensitization with weekly scalp DPC. At every patch-test visit, the blood draw took place before the patch test was put on. Patients were considered eligible if aged 18 to 70, diagnosed with alopecia and deemed suitable for DPC therapy, and patients were excluded if pregnant. Total RNA was extracted from unfractionated whole blood that had been collected in Tempus Blood RNA tubes. This clonotype was seen a few times. The antigen it recognizes is unknown. Base qualities are not at hand, and no much larger clone is one base apart.

The chain is made from TRBV5-6 and TRBJ2-7; no D segment can be confidently identified. The sequencing used whole blood, collected in connection with sensitization to the hapten diphenylcyclopropenone (DPC). This receptor was identified in a man aged 35-49 years with alopecia areata. Some clones in this sample may be carry-over from other donors' samples. The CDR3 protein: CASSLGQDLYEQYF. The DNA sequence follows: TGTGCCAGCAGCTTGGGCCAGGACCTCTACGAGCAGTACTTC.